One sample yielded the 26 T cell receptor beta chains listed below, sequenced in a study of T cell repertoires in cytomegalovirus infection. These receptors have no known antigen. TCRdb called the reads again in MiXCR, with one record for every CDR3 protein. The table shows 300,000 to 400,000 distinct CDR3 sequences, with roughly 29% occurring only once. Material: cultured PBMCs, obtained from culture after CMV antigen stimulation. These receptors were collected from a human donor in good health (CMV status not recorded). Some clones in this sample may be carry-over from other donors' samples.

This clonotype appeared a few times. The CDR3 DNA is TGCAGTGCTAAGGACAGGGGGGTAGGGGAGACCCAGTACTTC. It translates to CSAKDRGVGETQYF. The chain couples TRBV20-1 to TRBJ2-5; 10 positions agree with TRBD1. This CDR3 region has 14 residues. From germline, CDR1 is DFQATT and CDR2 SNEGSKA (reference sequence). V gave up 4 bases and J gave up 5 bases; unmatched junction bases: 7.

This clonotype has a handful of counts. The chain joins TRBV28 to TRBJ2-7; weak D call: TRBD2 (5 bases). The V gene's germline CDR1 is MDHEN and CDR2 SYDVKM. Trimming removed 4 bases at V and 0 bases at J, with 13 bases between. This CDR3 is built from 15 residues. The CDR3 DNA follows: TGTGCCAGCAGTTCGGAAGCGGCCAGCTCCTACGAGCAGTACTTC. Its translation: CASSSEAASSYEQYF.

The genes are TRBV19 and TRBJ2-1; the match to TRBD2 covers 8 bases. V lost 3 bases to trimming and J lost 4 bases; unmatched junction nucleotides: 11. The length of the CDR3 is 17 residues. Germline CDR1 LNHDA, CDR2 SQIVND (reference sequence). CDR3 coding DNA: TGTGCCAGTAGTATTCCCCTAGGCGGGGGGCTATACAATGAGCAGTTCTTC. It is translated as CASSIPLGGGLYNEQFF.

DNA of the CDR3: TGTGCCAGCAGTCCAGGGACTAGCGGGGGTCACACAGATACGCAGTATTTT. Translating gives CASSPGTSGGHTDTQYF. This chain connects TRBV6-5 to TRBJ2-3, with 14 bases that match TRBD2. The V segment lost 5 bases and the J segment 2 bases; nucleotides outside the gene matches: 6. Germline V gives CDR1 MNHEY, CDR2 SVGAGI. The CDR3 covers 17 residues.

The gene calls are TRBV30 and TRBJ1-2; D is unclear. V was cut by 0 bases and J by 6 bases, with 11 bases left in between. The germline V gene has CDR1 GTSNPN and CDR2 SVGIG (reference sequence). The CDR3 is made up of 13 amino acids. CDR3 in amino acids: CAWSVVPGNGYTF. The CDR3 DNA sequence: TGTGCCTGGAGTGTAGTGCCGGGGAATGGCTACACCTTC.

V is TRBV6-4 and J is TRBJ2-7; 7 bases match TRBD1. The CDR3 loop spans 14 amino acids. Germline-derived CDR1 and CDR2 are MRHNA and SNTAGT. J was trimmed by 3 bases and V by 8 bases; bases with no gene match: 10. The CDR3 loop reads CASPRKGQLYEQYF. The DNA for the CDR3 is TGTGCCAGCCCCAGAAAGGGACAGCTCTACGAGCAGTACTTC.

This clonotype was seen ten or more times. V gene TRBV7-8 combines with J gene TRBJ1-2; D not certain. In germline, CDR1 is SGHVS, CDR2 FQNEAQ. The CDR3 sequence is 13 residues long. V lost 6 bases and J 8 bases, leaving 16 bases between the germline ends. The CDR3 sequence: CASSLGVPQGYTF. The CDR3 coding sequence is TGTGCCAGCAGTCTTGGGGTGCCTCAGGGCTACACCTTC.

This clonotype has only a few counts. The chain employs TRBV11-2 and TRBJ1-6, with D perhaps TRBD1 (5 bases). This CDR3 region has 16 residues. Germline-derived CDR1 and CDR2 are SGHAT and FQNNGV. V lost 4 bases and J 4 bases, leaving 14 bases between the germline ends. CDR3 sequence reads: CASSSAGKSYNSPLHF. The CDR3 region has the DNA TGTGCCAGCAGCTCAGCAGGGAAATCTTATAATTCACCCCTCCACTTT.

Notes on this clonotype: Its ends do not fully match the called genes, so a read error is possible. The chain links TRBV11-3 to TRBJ1-2, with unresolved D. The germline CDR1 and CDR2 sequences are SGHNT and YENEEA. This CDR3 has 10 residues. The CDR3 bases are TGTGCCAGCAGCCGGCCCTTCGATAAGTTC. It translates to CASSRPFDKF.

This clonotype was counted a few times. The chain carries TRBV2 and TRBJ1-5; D not certain. In germline, CDR1 is SNHLY, CDR2 FYNNEI. The ends were cut back, 3 bases at V and 3 bases at J, with 6 bases in the middle. The CDR3 has 13 residues. The CDR3 loop reads CASSESDNQPQHF. The CDR3 DNA follows: TGTGCCAGCAGTGAGTCAGACAATCAGCCCCAGCATTTT.

This chain links TRBV12-3 or TRBV12-4 with TRBJ2-2; no reliable D call. The CDR3 is 16 residues long. Trimming removed 7 bases from V and 1 base from J, with 16 bases in between. In nucleotides, the CDR3 is TGTGCCAGCACCCCTCGAAGCGCAAGGAACACCGGGGAGCTGTTTTTT. Amino acids: CASTPRSARNTGELFF.

This clonotype was seen more than once but under ten times. The chain combines TRBV6-5 with TRBJ1-2; D gene ambiguous. V shed 0 bases and J shed 4 bases, with 15 bases lying between them. The germline gives CDR1 MNHEY, CDR2 SVGAGI. This CDR3 region has 16 residues. CDR3: CASSYSSAGLSYGYTF. The CDR3 DNA is TGTGCCAGCAGTTACTCTTCGGCGGGCCTAAGCTATGGCTACACCTTC.

The chain links TRBV5-1 to TRBJ2-7, with 11 bases identical to TRBD1. This CDR3 is built from 16 residues. CDR1 and CDR2 (germline): SGHRS, YFSETQ. V lost 3 bases to trimming and J lost 1 base; unmatched junction nucleotides: 6. The CDR3 protein is CASSWTGQGVSYEQYF. The CDR3 DNA reads TGCGCCAGCAGCTGGACGGGACAGGGGGTTTCCTACGAGCAGTACTTC.

Turning to this clonotype: Given a much more abundant clone one base away, this may be a read error. The chain carries TRBV5-4 and TRBJ2-3; TRBD2 agrees at 10 bases. Germline lookup yields CDR1 SGHNT and CDR2 YYREEE (reference sequence). The length of the CDR3 is 18 residues. J was trimmed by 2 bases and V by 3 bases; bases with no gene match: 12. The CDR3 DNA sequence: TGTGCCAGCAGCTCGCTGCTAGCGGGGGACCCGTCCACAGATACGCAGTATTTT. This sequence encodes CASSSLLAGDPSTDTQYF.

As to this clonotype: At one end, the junction sequence differs from germline, possibly due to a read error. The rearrangement uses TRBV28 and TRBJ1-2, with a possible D match to TRBD1 (6 bases). The CDR3 length is 12 residues. Per germline, CDR1 MDHEN and CDR2 SYDVKM. The CDR3 sequence is CASSLTGYGCTF. Here the CDR3 DNA reads TGTGCCAGCAGTTTAACAGGGTATGGCTGCACCTTC.

V and J are TRBV6-5 and TRBJ2-7, with TRBD2 as a possible D gene (5 bases). The germline V and J ends were trimmed by 1 base and 4 bases, with 14 bases remaining between them. CDR3 size: 15 residues. CDR1 is MNHEY and CDR2 is SVGAGI in the germline V gene. CDR3: CASSYYFGSSYEQYF. CDR3 in DNA: TGTGCCAGCAGTTACTATTTTGGGAGCAGTTACGAGCAGTACTTC.

This clonotype was picked up many times. The chain has TRBV7-2 and TRBJ1-4, with 9 bases lining up with TRBD1. Losses at the gene ends were 2 bases for V and 6 bases for J; bases not matched to a gene: 4. This CDR3 has 15 amino acids. The germline CDR1 and CDR2 sequences are SGHTA and FQGNSA. The chain's CDR3 is CASSLTGGADEKLFF. DNA for the CDR3: TGTGCCAGCAGCTTAACAGGGGGCGCAGATGAAAAACTGTTTTTT.

With regard to this clonotype: At one end the junction does not follow the germline gene, possibly because of a read error. CDR3 amino acids: CASSSAVTDTQYF. In nucleotides, the CDR3 is TGTGCCAGCAGCTCGGCGGTCACAGATACGCAGTATTTT. The V gene is TRBV5-3, the J gene TRBJ2-3; D ambiguous. TRBV5-3 is labeled an ORF, and its function is uncertain. The CDR3 spans 13 residues.

The V call is TRBV12-3 or TRBV12-4, the J call TRBJ2-5, with a possible D match to TRBD2 (6 bases). The CDR3 is 12 amino acids. Trimming removed 8 bases from V and 5 bases from J, with 12 bases in between. CDR3 nucleotides: TGTGCCAGCGGAGGGTTTTTGGAGACCCAGTACTTC. This codes for CASGGFLETQYF.

The chain joins TRBV7-2 to TRBJ2-7; 7 bases match TRBD1. After removal of 1 base from V and 2 bases from J, the junction contained 8 bases not matched to a gene. CDR1 SGHTA and CDR2 FQGNSA come from the germline V gene. The CDR3 has 16 residues. The chain's CDR3 is CASSLGGQQLTYEQYF. The DNA of the CDR3 is TGTGCCAGCAGCTTAGGGGGACAGCAGTTAACCTACGAGCAGTACTTC.

The chain uses TRBV28 and TRBJ1-5; D may be TRBD1 (6 bases). Germline V gives CDR1 MDHEN, CDR2 SYDVKM. V lost 2 bases, J lost 10 bases, and 9 bases lay in between. The CDR3 is 12 residues long. As DNA, the CDR3 is TGTGCCAGCAGTTTACGGACAGAACCCCAGCATTTT. This gives the protein CASSLRTEPQHF.

The CDR3, as DNA: TGTGCCAGCAGCCGGGACACGCGTCAGCCCCAGCATTTT. Translating gives CASSRDTRQPQHF. The chain has TRBV7-9 and TRBJ1-5, with a tentative D call TRBD1 (6 bases). The CDR3 runs to 13 residues. With 5 bases removed from V and 6 bases from J, the gap between germline ends came to 11 bases. Germline loops: CDR1 SEHNR, CDR2 FQNEAQ (reference sequence).

This clonotype was observed a handful of times. This rearrangement joins TRBV6-1 to TRBJ1-6; D is possibly TRBD1 (6 bases). Germline CDR1 reads MNHNS; CDR2 reads SASEGT. The CDR3 contains 13 residues. V lost 11 bases to trimming and J lost 6 bases, with 14 bases between them. The CDR3: CAGGPGVNSPLHF. For the CDR3, the DNA is TGTGCCGGGGGGCCAGGGGTTAATTCACCCCTCCACTTT.

This clonotype was counted a single time. The CDR3 DNA reads as TGTGCCAGCAGCTTAGGGCGAGGAGCAACTAATGAAAAACTGTTTTTT. It is translated as CASSLGRGATNEKLFF. The chain combines TRBV7-8 with TRBJ1-4, with D uncertain. This CDR3 has 16 residues. CDR1 SGHVS and CDR2 FQNEAQ come from the germline V gene. The V end lost 1 base, the J end lost 0 bases, and 9 bases lay between the germline ends.

In this sample, this clonotype turned up a few times. The chain is built from TRBV12-3 or TRBV12-4 and TRBJ1-2; TRBD1 might be the D (5 bases). This CDR3 contains 13 residues. Trimming pared 4 bases from V and 3 bases from J, leaving 9 bases between. The CDR3 DNA reads as TGTGCCAGCAGTTGGGGCAGGGACTATGGCTACACCTTC. Amino acids: CASSWGRDYGYTF.

This clonotype has at least ten counts. V and J are TRBV7-2 and TRBJ2-3; D remains ambiguous. V lost 2 bases, J lost 0 bases, and 6 bases lay in between. The CDR3 is made up of 14 amino acids. The V gene's germline CDR1 is SGHTA and CDR2 FQGNSA. This CDR3 is CASSLLSSTDTQYF. The CDR3 nucleotides are TGTGCCAGCAGCTTACTGTCTAGCACAGATACGCAGTATTTT.